This T cell receptor (beta chain) emerged from a study of response to subunit inactivated influenza vaccine. One entry per CDR3 protein, called by TCRdb with MiXCR from the RT-PCR reads. The sample carries more than 400,000 distinct CDR3 sequences, approximately 7.2% recorded once. This clonotype was observed many times. The CDR3 has 15 residues. Trimming removed 1 base from V and 4 bases from J, with 14 bases in between. The sequence was obtained from a man between 50 and 69 years old who received an inactivated influenza vaccine. Sequencing was performed on PBMCs from blood, taken approximately 25 months after vaccination. The V call is TRBV12-3 or TRBV12-4, the J call TRBJ2-7; possible D gene TRBD2, 5 bases. DNA for the CDR3: TGTGCCAGCAGTTTAGAAAGAGGACTGGCTTACGAGCAGTACTTC. Encoded protein: CASSLERGLAYEQYF.